Listed below are T cell receptor beta chains from one sample, sequenced in a study of Graves' ophthalmopathy and Graves' hyperthyroidism. In TCRdb, the multiplex PCR reads were re-called with MiXCR into one record per CDR3 protein. Of around 1,200,000 distinct CDR3 sequences in the sample, about 35% were seen once. Input material: peripheral blood or thyroid tissue (not recorded which). The receptors here all came from an adult man with Graves' hyperthyroidism. Both conserved end residues are part of each CDR3. The D gene is left open where the match is weak.

D gene,V gene,J gene,CDR3 protein
TRBD2,TRBV5-5,TRBJ2-7,CASSLLRSPGLAGAYEQYF
TRBD2,TRBV7-2,TRBJ2-2,CASSQDSSGSWNTGELFF
.,TRBV9,TRBJ1-3,CASSVEDPSGTGIIGNTIYF
TRBD1,TRBV29-1,TRBJ1-5,CNLGQGGNQPQHF
.,TRBV27,TRBJ1-4,CASSSSAGRKLFF
TRBD1,TRBV2,TRBJ2-7,CASKPDRATRYEQYF
TRBD1,TRBV19,TRBJ1-6,CASSNGQGRTSPLHF
TRBD1,TRBV19,TRBJ2-7,CASSIGLGQSSYEQYF
.,TRBV5-1,TRBJ2-2,CASSLLQVHGELFF
.,TRBV7-9,TRBJ1-5,CASSLENQPQHF
.,TRBV6-6,TRBJ1-1,CASNNGRNTEAFF
.,TRBV14,TRBJ1-1,CASSHRWGTEAFF